This record covers a single TCR beta chain. CDR3 length equals 15 residues. Looked up from germline, CDR1 is MGHDK and CDR2 is SYGVNS. The V end lost 2 bases, the J end lost 6 bases, and 16 bases lay between the germline ends. These data belong to a study of blood T cell repertoires in COVID-19. This table comes from immunoSEQ multiplex PCR, and its TCRdb copy is limited to in-frame clones, with some not included. The sample lists approximately 300,000 clones, roughly four fifths seen once, with around 16% in the top ten. Sequences were obtained from peripheral blood. The clonotype comes from a person between 70 and 80 years old with COVID-19, enrolled during active disease. V is TRBV25-1 and J is TRBJ1-1; weak D call: TRBD1 (6 bases). The CDR3 nucleotides are TGTGCCAGCAGTGAACCCGGGGGGCGCATCTCTGAAGCTTTCTTT. This encodes CASSEPGGRISEAFF.